The 29 T cell receptor beta chains below were found in one sample sequenced in a study of T cell repertoires in cytomegalovirus infection. TCRdb re-called the reads with MiXCR, one entry per CDR3 protein. The table has fewer than 300,000 distinct CDR3 sequences, roughly 25% seen once; the top ten hold over 11%. The sequencing input was PBMCs. The receptors were sampled from a human donor in good health (CMV status not recorded). Some clones in this sample may be carry-over from other donors' samples.

The sample holds many counts of this clonotype. This chain joins TRBV6-2 or TRBV6-3 and TRBJ2-7; 7 nucleotides line up with TRBD2. This CDR3 has 15 amino acids. J was trimmed by 7 bases and V by 8 bases; bases with no gene match: 17. The germline V gene has CDR1 MNHEY and CDR2 SVGEGT. CDR3 loop: CASGMGLPRIWEQYF. The DNA for the CDR3 is TGTGCCAGCGGAATGGGACTACCGCGGATATGGGAGCAGTACTTC.

This clonotype was observed a few times. The chain combines TRBV4-2 with TRBJ2-3; D is ambiguous. Germline values: CDR1 LGHNA, CDR2 YNFKEQ. The CDR3 spans 16 residues. Between the trimmed V and J ends, which lost 0 bases and 1 base, there was a span of 11 bases. The CDR3 loop is CASSQEGPPRTDTQYF. The CDR3 DNA reads TGTGCCAGCAGCCAAGAAGGCCCGCCCCGCACAGATACGCAGTATTTT.

This clonotype was recorded many times. V usage is TRBV12-3 or TRBV12-4 and J usage is TRBJ2-5; D is ambiguous. The CDR3 runs to 14 residues. V lost 3 bases and J 1 base, leaving 9 bases between the germline ends. The CDR3 loop reads CASSFNRIQETQYF. The CDR3 coding sequence is TGTGCCAGCAGTTTCAATCGGATCCAAGAGACCCAGTACTTC.

This clonotype was seen repeatedly, ten times or more. This chain connects TRBV7-8 to TRBJ2-2; TRBD2 matches 9 bases. CDR1 and CDR2 (germline): SGHVS, FQNEAQ. The CDR3 extends over 16 amino acids. V trimming: 2 bases; J trimming: 5 bases; junction bases outside the gene matches: 6. The CDR3 sequence: CASSLRVAGETGELFF. The CDR3 DNA follows: TGTGCCAGCAGCTTAAGGGTAGCGGGAGAAACCGGGGAGCTGTTTTTT.

In this sample, this clonotype turned up many times. The rearrangement joins TRBV11-2 to TRBJ2-1, with 7 bases identical to TRBD2. CDR1 is SGHAT, CDR2 FQNNGV, per germline. CDR3 length: 14 residues. J was trimmed by 5 bases and V by 3 bases; bases with no gene match: 4. CDR3 in amino acids: CASSFLAENNEQFF. CDR3 sequence (DNA): TGTGCCAGCAGCTTCCTAGCGGAGAACAATGAGCAGTTCTTC.

The rearrangement links TRBV11-2 to TRBJ2-7; D not certain. The CDR3 totals 12 residues. The germline V and J ends were trimmed by 1 base and 5 bases, with 6 bases remaining between them. Germline V gene sequence: CDR1 SGHAT, CDR2 FQNNGV. The DNA for the CDR3 is TGTGCCAGCAGCTTAGGTCTGGACGAGCAGTACTTC. Its protein is CASSLGLDEQYF.

This clonotype was counted many times. This rearrangement joins TRBV7-9 to TRBJ1-2; D perhaps matches TRBD1 (5 bases). The CDR3 consists of 14 residues. The germline V gene encodes CDR1 SEHNR and CDR2 FQNEAQ (reference sequence). The germline V and J ends were trimmed by 5 bases and 6 bases, with 16 bases remaining between them. The CDR3 nucleotides are TGTGCCAGCAGCAGCACCCAGGGTCGGCATGGCTACACCTTC. Amino acids: CASSSTQGRHGYTF. The full variable domain, its missing parts supplied by reference TRBV7-9 and TRBJ1-2, is DTGVSQNPRHKITKRGQNVTFRCDPISEHNRLYWYRQTLGQGPEFLTYFQNEAQLEKSRLLSDRFSAERPKGSFSTLEIQRTEQGDSAMYLCASSSTQGRHGYTFGSGTRLTVV.

In the case of this clonotype: One base away lies a much larger clone, so this may be a sequencing read error. The chain combines TRBV28 with TRBJ2-1; unclear D gene. The CDR3 contains 11 residues. The germline CDR1 and CDR2 sequences are MDHEN and SYDVKM. The CDR3 DNA reads TGTGCCAGTCCTGTTTGGTTTAGCCATCCTTTC. Translation gives CASPVWFSHPF.

V and J are TRBV7-2 and TRBJ1-3; D gene uncertain. Trimming shortened V by 4 bases and J by 0 bases, and 19 bases separated the two germline ends. Germline V CDR1 and CDR2: SGHTA, FQGNSA. CDR3 length equals 18 residues. The CDR3 DNA sequence: TGTGCCAGCAGCTCCCAACACGGCCTAGACCACTCTGGAAACACCATATATTTT. Amino acid sequence: CASSSQHGLDHSGNTIYF.

This clonotype was observed at least ten times. The V and J genes are TRBV28 and TRBJ2-3, with TRBD1 identical over 9 bases. Per germline, CDR1 MDHEN and CDR2 SYDVKM. The CDR3 is 15 amino acids. The V segment lost 4 bases and the J segment 1 base; nucleotides outside the gene matches: 3. DNA of the CDR3: TGTGCCAGCAGTTCCACAGGGGGCGGCACAGATACGCAGTATTTT. Its translation is CASSSTGGGTDTQYF. The full variable domain, completed using reference TRBV28 and TRBJ2-3, is DVKVTQSSRYLVKRTGEKVFLECVQDMDHENMFWYRQDPGLGLRLIYFSYDVKMKEKGDIPEGYSVSREKKERFSLILESASTNQTSMYLCASSSTGGGTDTQYFGPGTRLTVL.

In this sample, this clonotype turned up a few times. The chain couples TRBV24-1 to TRBJ2-1; no clear D gene. The CDR3 is made up of 16 amino acids. Trimming stripped 2 bases from V and 2 bases from J, with 12 bases between. Germline-derived CDR1 and CDR2 are KGHDR and SFDVKD. This CDR3 reads CATSDSAGRTYNEQFF. The CDR3, as DNA: TGTGCCACCAGTGATTCCGCAGGCCGAACCTACAATGAGCAGTTCTTC.

This clonotype was counted between two and nine times. This sequence joins TRBV2 and TRBJ1-1; D is undetermined. Germline V gives CDR1 SNHLY, CDR2 FYNNEI. CDR3 length equals 11 residues. V lost 8 bases and J lost 4, with 8 bases in between. CDR3 residues: CASGRRTEAFF. The CDR3 DNA sequence: TGTGCCAGCGGTCGGCGCACTGAAGCTTTCTTT.

In DNA form, the CDR3 reads TGTGCCAGCAGAGGGGGGACATCTTTCTACGAGCAGTACTTC. Residues: CASRGGTSFYEQYF. V usage is TRBV2 and J usage is TRBJ2-7, with D possibly called TRBD1 or TRBD2 (6 bases each). The CDR3 contains 14 residues. Between the trimmed V and J ends, which lost 6 bases and 3 bases, there was a span of 15 bases. Germline lookup yields CDR1 SNHLY and CDR2 FYNNEI. The complete variable domain, with remaining parts taken from reference TRBV2 and TRBJ2-7, reads EPEVTQTPSHQVTQMGQEVILRCVPISNHLYFYWYRQILGQKVEFLVSFYNNEISEKSEIFDDQFSVERPDGSNFTLKIRSTKLEDSAMYFCASRGGTSFYEQYFGPGTRLTVT.

This clonotype was observed at least ten times. V is TRBV7-2 and J is TRBJ1-5, with D hard to call. The CDR3 covers 17 residues. The V end lost 0 bases, the J end lost 2 bases, and 14 bases lay between the germline ends. Germline CDR1 reads SGHTA; CDR2 reads FQGNSA. The CDR3 reads CASSLAETFTGNQPQHF. The CDR3 region has the DNA TGTGCCAGCAGCTTAGCGGAGACTTTCACGGGCAATCAGCCCCAGCATTTT.

This clonotype was observed at least ten times. The gene calls are TRBV12-3 or TRBV12-4 and TRBJ2-7; TRBD2 agrees at 13 bases. This CDR3 contains 15 residues. Trimming took 7 bases from V and 5 from J; bases not matched to a gene: 8. CDR3 sequence: CASKTGLAGNHEQYF. The CDR3, as DNA: TGTGCCAGCAAAACGGGACTAGCGGGGAACCACGAGCAGTACTTC.

The rearrangement links TRBV28 to TRBJ2-7; TRBD1 agrees at 9 bases. V shed 6 bases, J shed 4 bases, and the junction held 10 bases outside the gene matches. The CDR3 is made up of 15 amino acids. Germline V gene lookup returns CDR1 MDHEN and CDR2 SYDVKM. The DNA for the CDR3 is TGTGCCAGCAGCTCGACAGGGGGGTACGTGTACGAGCAGTACTTC. This codes for CASSSTGGYVYEQYF.

This clonotype was counted many times. The CDR3: CASSFSGGSQFF. The CDR3 DNA reads as TGTGCCAGCAGTTTCTCGGGGGGTTCGCAGTTCTTC. The gene calls are TRBV7-2 and TRBJ2-1; 7 positions match TRBD2. Per the germline V gene, CDR1 is SGHTA and CDR2 is FQGNSA. The CDR3 extends over 12 amino acids. V was clipped by 6 bases and J by 12 bases; unmatched bases: 8. Supplemented by reference TRBV7-2 and TRBJ2-1, the full variable domain reads GAGVSQSPSNKVTEKGKDVELRCDPISGHTALYWYRQSLGQGLEFLIYFQGNSAPDKSGLPSDRFSAERTGGSVSTLTIQRTQQEDSAVYLCASSFSGGSQFFGPGTRLTVL.

The V gene is TRBV28, the J gene TRBJ2-1; 11 bases align to TRBD2. This CDR3 region has 18 residues. Germline values: CDR1 MDHEN, CDR2 SYDVKM. The V segment lost 4 bases and the J segment 0 bases; nucleotides outside the gene matches: 8. This CDR3 reads CASSSTTTSGASYNEQFF. The CDR3 DNA is TGTGCCAGCAGTTCAACCACGACTAGCGGGGCCTCCTACAATGAGCAGTTCTTC.

The V gene is TRBV4-1, the J gene TRBJ2-6, with TRBD1 identical over 9 bases. CDR3 length: 18 amino acids. Germline CDR1 and CDR2: MGHRA and YSYEKL. V lost 4 bases, J lost 0 bases, and 7 bases stayed unmatched. CDR3 coding DNA: TGCGCCAGCAGCCCGATCGGGACAGGGTCCTCTGGGGCCAACGTCCTGACTTTC. It codes for CASSPIGTGSSGANVLTF.

This clonotype was counted at least ten times. The V and J genes are TRBV4-1 and TRBJ1-1, with D hard to call. This CDR3 is 17 amino acids long. With 5 bases removed from V and 0 bases from J, the gap between germline ends came to 19 bases. Germline lookup yields CDR1 MGHRA and CDR2 YSYEKL. CDR3 nucleotide sequence: TGCGCCAGCAGCGAACGTACTCTTAGGAGGATGAACACTGAAGCTTTCTTT. Protein sequence: CASSERTLRRMNTEAFF.

This clonotype was counted at least ten times. The V and J genes are TRBV7-6 and TRBJ1-1; D remains ambiguous. This CDR3 is 13 amino acids long. V was shortened by 2 bases and J by 1 base, with 5 bases between the two germline ends. Germline values: CDR1 SGHVS, CDR2 FNYEAQ. The CDR3 DNA follows: TGTGCCAGCAGCTTATTGCCGAACACTGAAGCTTTCTTT. Its protein product is CASSLLPNTEAFF.

This clonotype was recorded many times. This chain links TRBV7-2 with TRBJ2-7; maybe TRBD2 (6 bases). Trimming removed 5 bases at V and 4 bases at J, with 15 bases between. The CDR3 is 14 amino acids. Germline V gene data show CDR1 as SGHTA and CDR2 as FQGNSA. The CDR3 spells CASSIGGTEYEQYF. The CDR3 DNA sequence: TGTGCCAGCAGCATAGGCGGGACCGAATACGAGCAGTACTTC.

This clonotype occurred many times. This chain links TRBV7-2 with TRBJ1-1; unclear D gene. Germline loops: CDR1 SGHTA, CDR2 FQGNSA. V lost 0 bases and J 2 bases, leaving 13 bases between the germline ends. The CDR3 contains 16 residues. Here the CDR3 DNA reads TGTGCCAGCAGCTTAGCTATCCGGCCTGACAACACTGAAGCTTTCTTT. Protein sequence: CASSLAIRPDNTEAFF.

The table lists this clonotype with a few counts. This sequence joins TRBV19 and TRBJ2-7, with D maybe TRBD2 (6 bases). V lost 5 bases to trimming and J lost 3 bases, with 11 bases between them. CDR1 and CDR2 (germline): LNHDA, SQIVND (reference sequence). The CDR3 loop spans 13 amino acids. This chain's CDR3 is CASSSGLLYEQYF. CDR3 sequence (DNA): TGTGCCAGTAGTTCGGGACTTCTCTACGAGCAGTACTTC.

This clonotype was seen at least ten times. The V and J genes are TRBV6-6 and TRBJ2-7, with 7 nucleotides matching TRBD1. V shed 5 bases, J shed 7 bases, and the junction held 5 bases outside the gene matches. Germline-derived CDR1 and CDR2 are MNHNY and SVGAGI (reference sequence). This CDR3 is built from 12 residues. The CDR3 DNA reads as TGTGCCAGCAGTCGGGACAGTCGGGAGCAGTACTTC. Translating gives CASSRDSREQYF.

The chain recombines TRBV20-1 with TRBJ1-1; D is undetermined. The V gene lost 5 bases and the J gene lost 4 bases, with 20 bases spanning the gap. The CDR3 loop spans 15 amino acids. The germline CDR1 and CDR2 sequences are DFQATT and SNEGSKA (reference sequence). The CDR3 sequence is CSAPGRSAASTEAFF. CDR3 in DNA: TGCAGTGCTCCTGGGAGGTCAGCGGCGAGCACTGAAGCTTTCTTT.

This clonotype was observed a few times. This sequence joins TRBV2 and TRBJ2-2; D is unresolved. Germline V CDR1 and CDR2: SNHLY, FYNNEI. This CDR3 is 15 amino acids long. The ends were cut back, 4 bases at V and 1 base at J, with 10 bases in the middle. CDR3 nucleotides: TGTGCCAGCAGTGTAAACAGCCAGAACACCGGGGAGCTGTTTTTT. Its translation is CASSVNSQNTGELFF.

This clonotype was recorded a few times. The chain employs TRBV5-4 and TRBJ2-5; possibly TRBD1 or TRBD2 for D (5 bases each). CDR3 size: 13 residues. Trimming shortened V by 4 bases and J by 4 bases, and 11 bases separated the two germline ends. CDR1 is SGHNT, CDR2 YYREEE, per germline (reference sequence). The CDR3 loop is CASSKERGETQYF. The CDR3, as DNA: TGTGCCAGCAGCAAGGAGAGGGGAGAGACCCAGTACTTC.

This chain links TRBV5-1 with TRBJ1-5, with D uncertain. The length of the CDR3 is 13 residues. The V gene lost 5 bases and the J gene lost 2 bases, with 8 bases spanning the gap. Germline V CDR1 and CDR2: SGHRS, YFSETQ. The CDR3 reads CASSPYGNQPQHF. DNA for the CDR3: TGCGCCAGCAGTCCCTATGGCAATCAGCCCCAGCATTTT.